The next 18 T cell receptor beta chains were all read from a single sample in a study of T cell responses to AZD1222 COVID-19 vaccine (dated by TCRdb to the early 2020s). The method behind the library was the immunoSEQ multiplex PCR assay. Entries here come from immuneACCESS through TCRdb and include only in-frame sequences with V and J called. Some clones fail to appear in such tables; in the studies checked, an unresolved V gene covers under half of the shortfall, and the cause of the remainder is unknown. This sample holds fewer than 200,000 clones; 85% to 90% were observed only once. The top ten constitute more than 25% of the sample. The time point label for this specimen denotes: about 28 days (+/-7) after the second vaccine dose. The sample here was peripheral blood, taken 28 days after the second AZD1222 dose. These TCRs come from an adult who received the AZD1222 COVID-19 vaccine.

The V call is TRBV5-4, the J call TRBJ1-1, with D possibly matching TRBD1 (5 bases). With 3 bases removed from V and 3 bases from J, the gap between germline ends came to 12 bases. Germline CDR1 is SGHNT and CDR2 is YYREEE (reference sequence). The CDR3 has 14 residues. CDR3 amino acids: CASSSGISDTEAFF. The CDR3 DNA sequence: TGTGCCAGCAGCTCAGGGATCTCGGACACTGAAGCTTTCTTT.

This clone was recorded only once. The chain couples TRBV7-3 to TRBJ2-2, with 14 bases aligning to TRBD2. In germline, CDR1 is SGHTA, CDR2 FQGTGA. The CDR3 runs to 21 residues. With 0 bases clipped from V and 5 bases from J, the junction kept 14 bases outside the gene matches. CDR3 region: CASSLTPGLAGEAGRTGELFF. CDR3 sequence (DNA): TGTGCCAGCAGCTTAACCCCGGGACTAGCGGGAGAGGCGGGTAGGACCGGGGAGCTGTTTTTT.

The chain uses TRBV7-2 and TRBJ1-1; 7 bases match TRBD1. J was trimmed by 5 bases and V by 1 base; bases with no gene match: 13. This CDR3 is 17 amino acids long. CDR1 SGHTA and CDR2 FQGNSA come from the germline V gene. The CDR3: CASSLERTGLMETEAFF. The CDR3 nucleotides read TGTGCCAGCAGCTTAGAGCGGACAGGCTTGATGGAGACTGAAGCTTTCTTT.

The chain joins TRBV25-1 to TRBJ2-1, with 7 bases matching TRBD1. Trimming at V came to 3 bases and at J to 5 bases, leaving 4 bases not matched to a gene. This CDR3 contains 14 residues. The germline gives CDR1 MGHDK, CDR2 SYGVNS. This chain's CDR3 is CASSDPGQNNEQFF. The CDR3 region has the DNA TGTGCCAGCAGTGATCCGGGACAGAACAATGAGCAGTTCTTC.

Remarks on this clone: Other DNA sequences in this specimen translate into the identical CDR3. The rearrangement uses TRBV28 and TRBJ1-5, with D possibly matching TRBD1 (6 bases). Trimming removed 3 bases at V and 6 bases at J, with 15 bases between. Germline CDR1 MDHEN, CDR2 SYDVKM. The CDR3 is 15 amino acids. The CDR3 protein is CASSLGGGAGQPQHF. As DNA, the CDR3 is TGTGCCAGCAGTTTGGGAGGGGGGGCTGGTCAGCCCCAGCATTTT. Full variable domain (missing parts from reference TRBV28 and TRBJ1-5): DVKVTQSSRYLVKRTGEKVFLECVQDMDHENMFWYRQDPGLGLRLIYFSYDVKMKEKGDIPEGYSVSREKKERFSLILESASTNQTSMYLCASSLGGGAGQPQHFGDGTRLSIL.

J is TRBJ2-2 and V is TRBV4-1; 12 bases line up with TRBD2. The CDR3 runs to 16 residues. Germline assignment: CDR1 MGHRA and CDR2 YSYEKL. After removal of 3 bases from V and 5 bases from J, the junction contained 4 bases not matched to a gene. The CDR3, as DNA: TGCGCCAGCAGCCAGTCCGGGACTAGCGGGACCGGGGAGCTGTTTTTT. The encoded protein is CASSQSGTSGTGELFF.

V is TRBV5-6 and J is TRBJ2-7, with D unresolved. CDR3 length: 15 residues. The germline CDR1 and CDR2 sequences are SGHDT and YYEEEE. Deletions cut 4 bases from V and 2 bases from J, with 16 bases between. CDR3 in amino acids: CASSTPRTGPYEQYF. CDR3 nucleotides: TGTGCCAGCAGCACACCCCGGACCGGACCCTACGAGCAGTACTTC.

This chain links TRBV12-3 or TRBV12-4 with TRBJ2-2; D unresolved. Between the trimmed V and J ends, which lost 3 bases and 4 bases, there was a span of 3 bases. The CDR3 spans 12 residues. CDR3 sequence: CASSFGTGELFF. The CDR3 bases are TGTGCCAGCAGTTTCGGCACCGGGGAGCTGTTTTTT.

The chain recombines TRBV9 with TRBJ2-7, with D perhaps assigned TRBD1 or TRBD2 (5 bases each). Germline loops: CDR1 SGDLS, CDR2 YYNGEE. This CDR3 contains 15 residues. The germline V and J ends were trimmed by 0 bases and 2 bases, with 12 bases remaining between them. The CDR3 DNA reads TGTGCCAGCAGCGTAGGTGGGGGAGCCCCCTACGAGCAGTACTTC. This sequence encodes CASSVGGGAPYEQYF.

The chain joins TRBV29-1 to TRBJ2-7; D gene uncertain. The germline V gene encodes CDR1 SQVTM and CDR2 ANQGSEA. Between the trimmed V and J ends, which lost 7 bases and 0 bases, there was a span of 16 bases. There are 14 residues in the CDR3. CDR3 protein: CSALVHGLSYEQYF. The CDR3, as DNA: TGCAGCGCCCTAGTACACGGGCTCTCCTACGAGCAGTACTTC.

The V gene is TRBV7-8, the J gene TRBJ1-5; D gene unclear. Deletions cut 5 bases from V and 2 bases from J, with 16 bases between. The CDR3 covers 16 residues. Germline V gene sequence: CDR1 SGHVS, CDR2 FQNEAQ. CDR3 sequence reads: CASSPQGGWGNQPQHF. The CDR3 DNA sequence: TGTGCCAGCAGCCCCCAAGGCGGTTGGGGCAATCAGCCCCAGCATTTT.

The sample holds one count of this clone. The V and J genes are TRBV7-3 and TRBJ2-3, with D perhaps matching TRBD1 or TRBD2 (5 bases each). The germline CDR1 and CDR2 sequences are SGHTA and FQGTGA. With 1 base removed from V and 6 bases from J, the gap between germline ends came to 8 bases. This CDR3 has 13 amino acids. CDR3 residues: CASSLMRGDTQYF. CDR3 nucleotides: TGTGCCAGCAGCTTAATGAGGGGCGATACGCAGTATTTT.

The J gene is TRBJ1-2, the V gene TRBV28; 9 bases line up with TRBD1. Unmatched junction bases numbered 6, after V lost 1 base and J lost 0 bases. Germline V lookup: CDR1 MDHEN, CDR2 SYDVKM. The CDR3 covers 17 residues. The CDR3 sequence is CASSLLTGGMANYGYTF. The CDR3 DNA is TGTGCCAGCAGTTTATTGACAGGGGGGATGGCTAACTATGGCTACACCTTC.

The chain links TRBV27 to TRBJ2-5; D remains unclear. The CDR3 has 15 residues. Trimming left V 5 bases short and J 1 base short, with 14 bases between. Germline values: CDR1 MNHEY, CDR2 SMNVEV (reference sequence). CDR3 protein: CASSPRLYPQETQYF. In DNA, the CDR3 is TGTGCCAGCAGTCCCCGACTCTACCCCCAAGAGACCCAGTACTTC.

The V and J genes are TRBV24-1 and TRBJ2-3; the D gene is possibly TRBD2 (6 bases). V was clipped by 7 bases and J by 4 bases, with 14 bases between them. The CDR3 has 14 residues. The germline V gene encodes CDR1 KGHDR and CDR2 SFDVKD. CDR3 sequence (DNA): TGTGCCACCAGCCCGGGACTCTGGCCAGATACGCAGTATTTT. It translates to CATSPGLWPDTQYF.

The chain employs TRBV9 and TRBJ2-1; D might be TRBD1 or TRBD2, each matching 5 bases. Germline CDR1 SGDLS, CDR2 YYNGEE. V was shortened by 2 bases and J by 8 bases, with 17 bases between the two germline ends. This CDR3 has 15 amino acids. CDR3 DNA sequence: TGTGCCAGCAGCGTCCAACCGGGGCCCACGGATGAGCAGTTCTTC. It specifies CASSVQPGPTDEQFF. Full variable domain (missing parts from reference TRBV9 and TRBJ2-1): DSGVTQTPKHLITATGQRVTLRCSPRSGDLSVYWYQQSLDQGLQFLIQYYNGEERAKGNILERFSAQQFPDLHSELNLSSLELGDSALYFCASSVQPGPTDEQFFGPGTRLTVL.

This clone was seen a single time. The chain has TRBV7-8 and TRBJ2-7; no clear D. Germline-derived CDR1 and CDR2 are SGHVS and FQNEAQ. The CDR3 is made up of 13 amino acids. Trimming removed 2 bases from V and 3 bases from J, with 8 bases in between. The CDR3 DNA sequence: TGTGCCAGCAGCTTAAGGGTCAGCTACGAGCAGTACTTC. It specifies CASSLRVSYEQYF.

In DNA form, the CDR3 reads TGTGCCAGCACCATAACAGGGGGCAGAGCTTTCTTT. Its translation is CASTITGGRAFF. The V gene is TRBV6-5, the J gene TRBJ1-1; 9 bases fit TRBD1. The CDR3 is 12 amino acids. Germline-derived CDR1 and CDR2 are MNHEY and SVGAGI. J gave up 10 bases and V 7 bases, and 7 bases lay outside the gene matches.